The entry below describes one T cell receptor beta chain. TCRdb used MiXCR to reprocess the 5' RACE reads, holding one entry per CDR3 protein. The sample has over 70,000 distinct CDR3 sequences, roughly 15% seen once. CDR3 length: 16 residues. Trimming took off 5 bases at V and 0 bases at J, with 15 bases between the two ends. These data originate in a study of human T cells and chemical hapten exposure. About the study: The variation in per-sample TCR yields arose mainly from small differences in pooled library volumes.

Extraction yielded total RNA from whole blood (unfractionated). The rearrangement joins TRBV12-3 or TRBV12-4 to TRBJ2-3, with D perhaps TRBD1 or TRBD2 (5 bases each). The source is a female donor in good health. CDR3 sequence (DNA): TGTGCCAGCAGTAGGGTTCGGGGACCTAGCACAGATACGCAGTATTTT. Residues: CASSRVRGPSTDTQYF.